The next 9 T cell receptor beta chains were all read from a single sample in a study of blood T cell repertoires in COVID-19. Clones were sequenced by immunoSEQ multiplex PCR, and TCRdb holds only the in-frame ones, with some missing. The table lists under 250,000 clones, 65% to 90% of them singletons. The sample comprised peripheral blood. These receptors were obtained from a man aged 45-65 years with COVID-19, enrolled during active disease.

V gene TRBV5-1 combines with J gene TRBJ2-2; D unresolved. Germline-derived CDR1 and CDR2 are SGHRS and YFSETQ. The V gene lost 1 base and the J gene lost 0 bases, with 10 bases spanning the gap. CDR3 size: 16 residues. In nucleotides, the CDR3 is TGCGCCAGCAGCTTGTTATCAGTACCGAACACCGGGGAGCTGTTTTTT. Protein: CASSLLSVPNTGELFF. The full variable domain, rest sourced from reference TRBV5-1 and TRBJ2-2, is KAGVTQTPRYLIKTRGQQVTLSCSPISGHRSVSWYQQTPGQGLQFLFEYFSETQRNKGNFPGRFSGRQFSNSRSEMNVSTLELGDSALYLCASSLLSVPNTGELFFGEGSRLTVL.

In its sample, this clone was seen a few times. This chain connects TRBV4-1 to TRBJ2-1, with 9 nucleotides matching TRBD2. The V segment lost 3 bases and the J segment 12 bases; nucleotides outside the gene matches: 12. This CDR3 spans 15 amino acids. CDR1 and CDR2 from the germline V gene are MGHRA and YSYEKL. The CDR3 DNA reads as TGCGCCAGCAGCCAGACCGGGCGGGGGGGCGGTTGGCAGTTCTTC. This encodes CASSQTGRGGGWQFF.

The genes are TRBV6-2 or TRBV6-3 and TRBJ2-3, with no clear D. This CDR3 has 15 amino acids. The ends were cut back, 6 bases at V and 0 bases at J, with 13 bases in the middle. The germline gives CDR1 MNHEY, CDR2 SVGEGT. The chain's CDR3 is CASSLQSPSTDTQYF. The CDR3 region has the DNA TGTGCCAGCAGCCTGCAGTCTCCGAGCACAGATACGCAGTATTTT.

The chain carries TRBV7-9 and TRBJ2-1; 7 bases match TRBD2. There are 13 residues in the CDR3. Germline CDR1 SEHNR, CDR2 FQNEAQ (reference sequence). V was pared by 9 bases and J by 2 bases, with 4 bases of the junction left unmatched. The CDR3 sequence: CASGAGAYNEQFF. CDR3 DNA sequence: TGTGCCAGTGGGGCGGGGGCCTACAATGAGCAGTTCTTC.

This chain connects TRBV30 to TRBJ2-4; 8 bases line up with TRBD1. J lost 0 bases, V lost 0 bases, and 4 bases had no gene match. The CDR3 runs 16 residues. Germline CDR1 is GTSNPN and CDR2 is SVGIG (reference sequence). The CDR3 nucleotides are TGTGCCTGGAGTGTCGGACAGGGATTAGCCAAAAACATTCAGTACTTC. Translated: CAWSVGQGLAKNIQYF.

The V call is TRBV5-6, the J call TRBJ2-5, with 10 bases that match TRBD1. The CDR3 length is 13 residues. CDR1 and CDR2 (germline): SGHDT, YYEEEE. V was clipped by 7 bases and J by 4 bases; unmatched bases: 4. CDR3 protein: CASERTGGETQYF. CDR3 sequence (DNA): TGTGCCAGCGAGAGGACAGGGGGAGAGACCCAGTACTTC. Filled out from reference TRBV5-6 and TRBJ2-5, the complete variable domain reads DAGVTQSPTHLIKTRGQQVTLRCSPKSGHDTVSWYQQALGQGPQFIFQYYEEEERQRGNFPDRFSGHQFPNYSSELNVNALLLGDSALYLCASERTGGETQYFGPGTRLLVL.

This chain uses TRBV29-1 with TRBJ1-2, with 8 bases fitting TRBD1. The junction had 7 bases not matched to a gene; V was cut back by 5 bases and J by 5 bases. There are 13 residues in the CDR3. The germline CDR1 and CDR2 sequences are SQVTM and ANQGSEA. CDR3 nucleotides: TGCAGCGTTAGACGGACAGGGAATTATGGCTACACCTTC. It codes for CSVRRTGNYGYTF.

This clone was detected only a few times. This sequence joins TRBV10-3 and TRBJ2-7; 9 bases align to TRBD1. Per the germline V gene, CDR1 is ENHRY and CDR2 is SYGVKD. The V segment lost 5 bases and the J segment 1 base; nucleotides outside the gene matches: 6. CDR3 size: 15 residues. The CDR3 sequence: CAISHTGTGSYEQYF. The DNA of the CDR3 is TGTGCCATCAGTCACACCGGGACAGGGTCCTACGAGCAGTACTTC.

The chain combines TRBV7-2 with TRBJ2-7; 10 bases match TRBD1. Germline V gene data show CDR1 as SGHTA and CDR2 as FQGNSA. The CDR3 is 14 residues long. V was clipped by 7 bases and J by 3 bases; unmatched bases: 6. For the CDR3, the DNA is TGTGCCAGCAATTCAGGGGACAGGGGCTACGAGCAGTACTTC. It encodes CASNSGDRGYEQYF.